The clone carrying this TCR beta chain has a handful of counts. The target antigen is unknown. The entry originates in a study of early T cells in non-severe SARS-CoV-2 infection. The study's findings and limits: Database matching using VDJdb favored anti-spike CD8 responses, with private and CD4 specificities left missing.

The library protocol tagged individual cDNA molecules with unique molecular identifiers. TCRdb reprocessed the 5' RACE reads via MiXCR and lists one record per CDR3 protein. This sample yields around 26,000 distinct CDR3 sequences, of which just over 4% are seen a single time; under 8% belongs to the top ten. This receptor was obtained from an adult who was a healthcare worker with PCR-confirmed SARS-CoV-2 infection or an uninfected control (not recorded which). The sequenced sample consisted of whole blood.

CDR3 sequence: CASSLVGQGPFF. The CDR3 nucleotides are TGTGCCAGCAGCTTAGTAGGCCAAGGACCTTTCTTT. The rearrangement uses TRBV11-2 and TRBJ1-1; unclear D gene. The germline CDR1 and CDR2 sequences are SGHAT and FQNNGV. Trimming pared 1 base from V and 12 bases from J, leaving 12 bases between. The CDR3 runs to 12 residues.